The 18 T cell receptor beta chains reported below all come from one sample, sequenced in a study of blood T cell repertoires in COVID-19. Sequencing was performed with immunoSEQ multiplex PCR; in TCRdb, only in-frame clones are kept and a portion is missing. The data contain fewer than 90,000 clones, 75% to 90% of them singletons. The sequencing input was peripheral blood. Source of these receptors: an elderly woman with acute or convalescent COVID-19.

This chain uses TRBV4-1 with TRBJ1-6; D is unclear. The germline V and J ends were trimmed by 2 bases and 7 bases, with 18 bases remaining between them. The germline V gene encodes CDR1 MGHRA and CDR2 YSYEKL. This CDR3 has 17 residues. The CDR3 sequence is CASSQNPRAGKNSPLHF. The CDR3 bases are TGCGCCAGCAGCCAAAACCCCCGGGCGGGGAAGAATTCACCCCTCCACTTT.

V and J are TRBV13 and TRBJ2-7, with D perhaps TRBD2 (5 bases). CDR3 length equals 13 residues. V was trimmed by 7 bases and J by 7 bases, leaving 17 bases between them. Germline-derived CDR1 and CDR2 are PRHDT and FYEKMQ (reference sequence). CDR3 sequence: CASTLRGIVEQYF. The CDR3 nucleotides are TGTGCCAGCACCCTCAGAGGGATTGTGGAGCAGTACTTC.

The gene calls are TRBV7-8 and TRBJ2-7, with 10 bases identical to TRBD1. The CDR3 is 14 amino acids. Germline lookup yields CDR1 SGHVS and CDR2 FQNEAQ. V lost 5 bases and J lost 3; bases outside the gene matches: 4. The CDR3 here is CASSLRDRGYEQYF. CDR3 nucleotide sequence: TGTGCCAGCAGCCTCCGGGACAGGGGCTACGAGCAGTACTTC.

The rearrangement uses TRBV18 and TRBJ2-1; TRBD1 agrees at 8 bases. The CDR3 loop spans 15 amino acids. From germline, CDR1 is KGHSH and CDR2 LQKENI. V shed 0 bases, J shed 9 bases, and the junction held 7 bases outside the gene matches. The CDR3 sequence is CASSPPTGARGEQFF. The CDR3 nucleotides read TGTGCCAGCTCACCACCGACAGGGGCCCGTGGTGAGCAGTTCTTC.

V is TRBV18 and J is TRBJ2-1; D may be TRBD1 (6 bases). The CDR3 has 15 amino acids. Deletions cut 6 bases from V and 5 bases from J, with 17 bases between. Germline V lookup: CDR1 KGHSH, CDR2 LQKENI. In nucleotides, the CDR3 is TGTGCCAGCTCCCCCATCCGGACAGCTAACAATGAGCAGTTCTTC. Translated: CASSPIRTANNEQFF.

CDR3 nucleotides: TGTGCCAGCGAGGCGGATACGCAGTATTTT. This codes for CASEADTQYF. The J gene is TRBJ2-3, the V gene TRBV21-1; the table gives TRBD2 as D, unverified against the DNA. TRBV21-1 is a listed pseudogene. This CDR3 is built from 10 residues.

The chain joins TRBV7-2 to TRBJ2-7; D is perhaps TRBD1 (6 bases). Trimming cost V 3 bases and J 2 bases, with 14 bases left between them. Germline V lookup: CDR1 SGHTA, CDR2 FQGNSA. CDR3 size: 15 residues. The CDR3, as DNA: TGTGCCAGCAGCTTCGTGACAGGCGCCCCCTACGAGCAGTACTTC. Its translation: CASSFVTGAPYEQYF.

This chain joins TRBV18 and TRBJ2-2; TRBD1 agrees at 10 bases. After removal of 2 bases from V and 3 bases from J, the junction contained 9 bases not matched to a gene. Germline CDR1 reads KGHSH; CDR2 reads LQKENI. The CDR3 is 18 amino acids. DNA for the CDR3: TGTGCCAGCTCACCATCAAGAAGTGGGACAGGGGACACCGGGGAGCTGTTTTTT. This sequence encodes CASSPSRSGTGDTGELFF. The whole variable domain, filled in from reference TRBV18 and TRBJ2-2, reads NAGVMQNPRHLVRRRGQEARLRCSPMKGHSHVYWYRQLPEEGLKFMVYLQKENIIDESGMPKERFSAEFPKEGPSILRIQQVVRGDSAAYFCASSPSRSGTGDTGELFFGEGSRLTVL.

The chain joins TRBV27 to TRBJ1-3; D is possibly TRBD1 (6 bases). Germline V lookup: CDR1 MNHEY, CDR2 SMNVEV (reference sequence). V lost 3 bases and J 0 bases, leaving 12 bases between the germline ends. CDR3 length equals 16 residues. Here the CDR3 DNA reads TGTGCCAGCAGTTTGACAGGCCACCGCTCTGGAAACACCATATATTTT. Translated: CASSLTGHRSGNTIYF.

The V gene is TRBV3-1 (or the pseudogene TRBV3-2), the J gene TRBJ2-1, with 7 nucleotides matching TRBD2. This CDR3 is built from 16 residues. Germline CDR1 LGHDT, CDR2 YNNKEL (reference sequence). Losses at the gene ends were 1 base for V and 2 bases for J; bases not matched to a gene: 5. The CDR3 loop reads CASSQGGGSTYNEQFF. In nucleotides, the CDR3 is TGTGCCAGCAGCCAAGGGGGCGGGAGTACCTACAATGAGCAGTTCTTC.

This clone was seen only once. V usage is TRBV10-3 and J usage is TRBJ2-1, with TRBD1 matching 7 bases. Germline lookup yields CDR1 ENHRY and CDR2 SYGVKD. The CDR3 length is 13 residues. With 4 bases clipped from V and 7 bases from J, the junction kept 4 bases outside the gene matches. The CDR3 protein is CAISGQGINEQFF. Written as DNA, the CDR3 is TGTGCCATCAGTGGACAGGGTATAAATGAGCAGTTCTTC.

The chain carries TRBV5-5 and TRBJ1-2; 10 nucleotides line up with TRBD1. The CDR3 consists of 18 residues. The V segment lost 0 bases and the J segment 8 bases; nucleotides outside the gene matches: 16. In germline, CDR1 is SGHKS, CDR2 YYEKEE (reference sequence). The CDR3: CASSLVSGTGVSGLGYTF. The CDR3 DNA reads TGTGCCAGCAGCTTGGTCTCCGGGACAGGGGTCTCCGGACTCGGCTACACCTTC.

This rearrangement joins TRBV27 to TRBJ1-4; D uncertain. The CDR3 consists of 16 residues. Trimming cost V 6 bases and J 0 bases, with 14 bases left between them. Germline V lookup: CDR1 MNHEY, CDR2 SMNVEV (reference sequence). The CDR3 DNA is TGTGCCAGCAGGGGCGACGTCCCAGCAACTAATGAAAAACTGTTTTTT. This sequence encodes CASRGDVPATNEKLFF. Supplemented by reference TRBV27 and TRBJ1-4, the full variable domain reads EAQVTQNPRYLITVTGKKLTVTCSQNMNHEYMSWYRQDPGLGLRQIYYSMNVEVTDKGDVPEGYKVSRKEKRNFPLILESPSPNQTSLYFCASRGDVPATNEKLFFGSGTQLSVL.

The chain joins TRBV7-9 to TRBJ2-3; TRBD2 agrees at 11 bases. The CDR3 consists of 16 residues. The ends lost 5 bases at V and 2 bases at J; junction bases unmatched: 6. Germline assignment: CDR1 SEHNR and CDR2 FQNEAQ (reference sequence). CDR3 sequence reads: CASSLLAGAITDTQYF. CDR3 DNA sequence: TGTGCCAGCAGCCTACTAGCGGGGGCAATCACAGATACGCAGTATTTT.

The V and J genes are TRBV5-1 and TRBJ1-1; D is unclear. The CDR3 has 13 residues. Trimming removed 5 bases from V and 0 bases from J, with 8 bases in between. CDR1 is SGHRS and CDR2 is YFSETQ in the germline V gene. This CDR3 is CASSDQVNTEAFF. The DNA for the CDR3 is TGCGCCAGCAGTGATCAGGTGAACACTGAAGCTTTCTTT.

The J gene is TRBJ2-2, the V gene TRBV11-2; 8 nucleotides align to TRBD2. The ends lost 8 bases at V and 1 base at J; junction bases unmatched: 6. The CDR3 has 15 residues. Germline V gene data show CDR1 as SGHAT and CDR2 as FQNNGV. As DNA, the CDR3 is TGTGCCAGCTTTAGGAGCGGGAGGAACACCGGGGAGCTGTTTTTT. Translating it yields CASFRSGRNTGELFF.

V is TRBV5-1 and J is TRBJ2-1, with 7 bases lining up with TRBD2. Germline CDR1 reads SGHRS; CDR2 reads YFSETQ. The J segment lost 3 bases and the V segment lost 4 bases, leaving 10 bases of the junction unmatched. CDR3 size: 16 residues. The DNA of the CDR3 is TGCGCCAGCAGCCCTGGATGGACTAGTCGCTACAATGAGCAGTTCTTC. It specifies CASSPGWTSRYNEQFF.

The chain links TRBV5-5 to TRBJ1-2; TRBD1 matches 8 bases. This CDR3 has 15 residues. Germline V gives CDR1 SGHKS, CDR2 YYEKEE (reference sequence). The V and J ends lost 4 bases and 4 bases, in that order; junction bases with no gene match: 9. The CDR3 region is CASSTRTGQFYGYTF. For the CDR3, the DNA is TGTGCCAGCAGCACTAGGACAGGGCAGTTCTATGGCTACACCTTC.